This paragraph covers one T cell receptor beta chain sequence. V gave up 5 bases and J gave up 5 bases, with 16 bases separating them. The CDR3 has 16 amino acids. Per the germline V gene, CDR1 is WSHSY and CDR2 is SAAADI. This record comes from a study of blood T cell repertoires in COVID-19. Study overall: COVID-19 samples from acute and convalescent phases originated in the United States, Italy and Spain.

Assignments of participants to cohorts depended upon their own reported clinical history. TCRdb keeps only in-frame clones here, not all; method: immunoSEQ multiplex PCR. The table records approximately 260,000 clones, 80% to 90% of them present only once. V usage is TRBV10-2 and J usage is TRBJ1-6, with unresolved D. The sequenced material came from PBMCs or T cells enriched from blood (not recorded which). The sequence derives from a woman aged 45-60 years who had been exposed to COVID-19. The CDR3 region has the DNA TGCGCCAGCAGTCTACCGGGTCCTAATAATAATTCACCCCTCCACTTT. As protein: CASSLPGPNNNSPLHF.